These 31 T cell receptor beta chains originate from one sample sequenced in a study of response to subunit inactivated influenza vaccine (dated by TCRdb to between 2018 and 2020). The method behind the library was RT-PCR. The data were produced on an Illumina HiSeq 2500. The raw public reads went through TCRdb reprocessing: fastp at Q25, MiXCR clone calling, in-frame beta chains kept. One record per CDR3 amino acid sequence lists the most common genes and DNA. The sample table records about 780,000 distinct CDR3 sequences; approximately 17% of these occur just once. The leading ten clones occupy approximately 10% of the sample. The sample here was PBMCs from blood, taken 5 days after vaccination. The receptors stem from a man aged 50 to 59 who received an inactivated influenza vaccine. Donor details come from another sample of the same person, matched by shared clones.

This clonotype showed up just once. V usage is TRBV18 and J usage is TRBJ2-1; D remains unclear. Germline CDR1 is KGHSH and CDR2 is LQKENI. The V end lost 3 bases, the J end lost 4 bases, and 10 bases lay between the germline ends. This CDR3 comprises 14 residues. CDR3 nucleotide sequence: TGTGCCAGCTCACCGAATCCTTTATACAATGAGCAGTTCTTC. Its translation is CASSPNPLYNEQFF.

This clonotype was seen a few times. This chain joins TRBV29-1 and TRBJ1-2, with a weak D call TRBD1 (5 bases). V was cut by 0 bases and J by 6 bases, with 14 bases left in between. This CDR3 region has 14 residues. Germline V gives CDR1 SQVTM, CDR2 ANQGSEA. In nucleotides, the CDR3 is TGCAGCGTTGAAGAGAGTCCAGGGAGGAATGGCTACACCTTC. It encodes CSVEESPGRNGYTF.

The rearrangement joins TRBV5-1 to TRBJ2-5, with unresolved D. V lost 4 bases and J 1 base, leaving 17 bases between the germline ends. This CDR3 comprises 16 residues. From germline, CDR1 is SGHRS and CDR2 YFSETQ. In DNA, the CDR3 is TGCGCCAGCAGCCCAGGCGGCTTTAAGATCCAAGAGACCCAGTACTTC. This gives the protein CASSPGGFKIQETQYF.

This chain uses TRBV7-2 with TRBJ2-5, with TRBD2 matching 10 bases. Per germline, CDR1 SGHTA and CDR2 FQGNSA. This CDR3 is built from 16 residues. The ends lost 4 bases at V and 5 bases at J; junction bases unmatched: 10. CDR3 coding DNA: TGTGCCAGCAGCTCCTTTATAGCGGGGGGCGGGGAGACCCAGTACTTC. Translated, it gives CASSSFIAGGGETQYF. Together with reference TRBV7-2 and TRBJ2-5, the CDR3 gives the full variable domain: GAGVSQSPSNKVTEKGKDVELRCDPISGHTALYWYRQSLGQGLEFLIYFQGNSAPDKSGLPSDRFSAERTGGSVSTLTIQRTQQEDSAVYLCASSSFIAGGGETQYFGPGTRLLVL.

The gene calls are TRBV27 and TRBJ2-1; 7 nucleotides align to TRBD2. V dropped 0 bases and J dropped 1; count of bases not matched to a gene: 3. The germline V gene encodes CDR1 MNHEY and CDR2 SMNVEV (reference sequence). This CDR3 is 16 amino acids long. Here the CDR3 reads CASSLSQRGSYNEQFF. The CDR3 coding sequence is TGTGCCAGCAGTTTATCACAGCGGGGATCCTACAATGAGCAGTTCTTC.

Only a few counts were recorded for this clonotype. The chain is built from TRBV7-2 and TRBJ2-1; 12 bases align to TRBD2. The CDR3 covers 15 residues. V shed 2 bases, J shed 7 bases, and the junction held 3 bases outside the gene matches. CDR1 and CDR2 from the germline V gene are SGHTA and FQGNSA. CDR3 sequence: CASSLLAGGWNEQFF. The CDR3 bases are TGTGCCAGCAGCTTACTAGCGGGAGGGTGGAATGAGCAGTTCTTC.

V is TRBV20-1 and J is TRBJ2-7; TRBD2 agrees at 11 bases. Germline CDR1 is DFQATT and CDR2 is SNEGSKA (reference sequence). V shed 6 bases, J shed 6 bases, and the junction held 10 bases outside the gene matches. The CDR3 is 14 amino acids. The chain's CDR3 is CSATTSGKAVEQYF. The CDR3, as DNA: TGCAGTGCCACGACTAGCGGGAAAGCGGTCGAGCAGTACTTC.

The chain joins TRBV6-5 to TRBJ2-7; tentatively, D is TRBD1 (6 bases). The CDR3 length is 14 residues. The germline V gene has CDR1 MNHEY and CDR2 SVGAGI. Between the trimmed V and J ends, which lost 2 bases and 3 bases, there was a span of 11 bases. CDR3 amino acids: CASSYRQADYEQYF. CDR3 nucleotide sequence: TGTGCCAGCAGTTACCGACAGGCCGACTACGAGCAGTACTTC.

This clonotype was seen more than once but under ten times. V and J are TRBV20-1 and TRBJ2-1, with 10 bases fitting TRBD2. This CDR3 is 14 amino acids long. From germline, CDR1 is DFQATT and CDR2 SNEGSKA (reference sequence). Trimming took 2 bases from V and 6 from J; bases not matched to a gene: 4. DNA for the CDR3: TGCAGTGCTAGAAGCGGGGGGGCGTTCAATGAGCAGTTCTTC. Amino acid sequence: CSARSGGAFNEQFF.

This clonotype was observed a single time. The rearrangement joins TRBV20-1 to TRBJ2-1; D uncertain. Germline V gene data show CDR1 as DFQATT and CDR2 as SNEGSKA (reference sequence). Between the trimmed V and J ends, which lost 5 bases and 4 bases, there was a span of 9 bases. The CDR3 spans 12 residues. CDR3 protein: CSASYQYNEQFF. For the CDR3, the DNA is TGCAGTGCTTCCTACCAATACAATGAGCAGTTCTTC.

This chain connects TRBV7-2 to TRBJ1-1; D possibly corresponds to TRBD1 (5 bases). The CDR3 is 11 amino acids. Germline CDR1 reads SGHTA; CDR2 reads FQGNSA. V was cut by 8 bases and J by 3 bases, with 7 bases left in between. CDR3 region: CASGGYTEAFF. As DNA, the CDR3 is TGTGCCAGCGGGGGATACACTGAAGCTTTCTTT. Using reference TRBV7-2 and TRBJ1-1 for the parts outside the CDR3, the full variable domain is GAGVSQSPSNKVTEKGKDVELRCDPISGHTALYWYRQSLGQGLEFLIYFQGNSAPDKSGLPSDRFSAERTGGSVSTLTIQRTQQEDSAVYLCASGGYTEAFFGQGTRLTVV.

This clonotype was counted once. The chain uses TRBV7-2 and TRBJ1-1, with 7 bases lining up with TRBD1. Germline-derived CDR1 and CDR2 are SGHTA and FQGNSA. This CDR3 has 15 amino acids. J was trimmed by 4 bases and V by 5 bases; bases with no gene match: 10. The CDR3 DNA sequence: TGTGCCAGCAGCCTCCAGGGGGGCGCGCGCACTGAAGCTTTCTTT. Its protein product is CASSLQGGARTEAFF.

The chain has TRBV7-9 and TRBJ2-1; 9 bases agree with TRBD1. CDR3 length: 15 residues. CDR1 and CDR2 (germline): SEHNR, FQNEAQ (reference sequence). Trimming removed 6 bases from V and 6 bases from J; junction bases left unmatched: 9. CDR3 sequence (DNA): TGTGCCAGCAGACTCACAGGGGGCTCTCTCAATGAGCAGTTCTTC. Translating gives CASRLTGGSLNEQFF.

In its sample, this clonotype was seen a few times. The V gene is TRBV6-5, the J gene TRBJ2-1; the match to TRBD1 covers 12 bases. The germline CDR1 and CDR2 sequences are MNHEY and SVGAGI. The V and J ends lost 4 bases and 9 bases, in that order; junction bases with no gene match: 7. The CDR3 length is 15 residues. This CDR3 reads CASSSTGQGAGEQFF. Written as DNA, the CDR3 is TGTGCCAGCAGTTCCACGGGACAGGGGGCGGGTGAGCAGTTCTTC.

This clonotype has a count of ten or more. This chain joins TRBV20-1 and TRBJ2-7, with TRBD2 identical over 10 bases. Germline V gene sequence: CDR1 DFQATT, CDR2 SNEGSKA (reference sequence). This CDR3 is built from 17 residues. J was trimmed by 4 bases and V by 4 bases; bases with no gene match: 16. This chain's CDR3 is CSAIPRSPSGSQYEQYF. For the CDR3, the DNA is TGCAGTGCTATTCCAAGGTCCCCTAGCGGGAGTCAATACGAGCAGTACTTC.

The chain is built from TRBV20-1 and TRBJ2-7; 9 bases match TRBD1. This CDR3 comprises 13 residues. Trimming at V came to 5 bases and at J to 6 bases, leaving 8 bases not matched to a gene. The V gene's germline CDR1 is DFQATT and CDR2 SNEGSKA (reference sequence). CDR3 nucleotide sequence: TGCAGTGCTTCCCACCCGACAGGGGGCGAGCAGTACTTC. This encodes CSASHPTGGEQYF.

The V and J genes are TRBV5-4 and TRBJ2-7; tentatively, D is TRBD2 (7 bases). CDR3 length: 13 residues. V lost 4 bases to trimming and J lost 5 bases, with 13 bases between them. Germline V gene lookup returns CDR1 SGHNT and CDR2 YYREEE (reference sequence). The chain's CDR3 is CASSGGGPDEQYF. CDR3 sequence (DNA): TGTGCCAGCAGCGGGGGGGGGCCCGACGAGCAGTACTTC.

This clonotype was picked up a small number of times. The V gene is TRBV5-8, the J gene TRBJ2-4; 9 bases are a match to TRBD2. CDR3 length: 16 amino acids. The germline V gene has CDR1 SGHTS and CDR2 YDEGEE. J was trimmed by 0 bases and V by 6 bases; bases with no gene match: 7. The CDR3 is CASILPSGAAKNIQYF. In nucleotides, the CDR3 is TGTGCCAGCATCCTTCCTAGCGGGGCAGCCAAAAACATTCAGTACTTC.

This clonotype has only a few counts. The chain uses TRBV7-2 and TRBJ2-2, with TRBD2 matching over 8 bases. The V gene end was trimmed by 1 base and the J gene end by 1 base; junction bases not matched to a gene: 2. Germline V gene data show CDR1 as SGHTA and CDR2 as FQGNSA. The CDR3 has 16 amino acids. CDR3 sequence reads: CASSLVAGGNTGELFF. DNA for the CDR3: TGTGCCAGCAGCTTAGTTGCGGGAGGGAACACCGGGGAGCTGTTTTTT.

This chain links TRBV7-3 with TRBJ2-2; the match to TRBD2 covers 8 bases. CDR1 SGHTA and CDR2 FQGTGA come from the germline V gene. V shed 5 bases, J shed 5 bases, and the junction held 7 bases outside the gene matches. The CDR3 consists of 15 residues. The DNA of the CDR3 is TGTGCCAGCAGCCCAGCAGCGGGAGTTACCGGGGAGCTGTTTTTT. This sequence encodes CASSPAAGVTGELFF.

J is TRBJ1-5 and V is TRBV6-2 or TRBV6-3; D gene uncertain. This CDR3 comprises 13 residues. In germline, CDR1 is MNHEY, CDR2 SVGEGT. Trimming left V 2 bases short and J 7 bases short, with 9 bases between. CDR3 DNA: TGTGCCAGCAGTTACAATGTAGGACAGCCCCAGCATTTT. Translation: CASSYNVGQPQHF.

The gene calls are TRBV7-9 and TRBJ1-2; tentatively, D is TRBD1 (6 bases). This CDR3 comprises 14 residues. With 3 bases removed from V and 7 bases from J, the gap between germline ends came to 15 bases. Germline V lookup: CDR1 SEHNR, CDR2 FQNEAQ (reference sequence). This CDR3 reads CASSFPGDIGGYTF. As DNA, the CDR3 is TGTGCCAGCAGCTTCCCAGGGGATATAGGTGGCTACACCTTC.

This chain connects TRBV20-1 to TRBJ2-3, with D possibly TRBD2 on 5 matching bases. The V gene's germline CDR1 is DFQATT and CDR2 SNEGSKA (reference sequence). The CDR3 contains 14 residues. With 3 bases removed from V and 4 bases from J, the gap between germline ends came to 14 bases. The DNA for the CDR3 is TGCAGTGCTAGTGGCGGGCTTGGGGCAGATACGCAGTATTTT. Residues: CSASGGLGADTQYF.

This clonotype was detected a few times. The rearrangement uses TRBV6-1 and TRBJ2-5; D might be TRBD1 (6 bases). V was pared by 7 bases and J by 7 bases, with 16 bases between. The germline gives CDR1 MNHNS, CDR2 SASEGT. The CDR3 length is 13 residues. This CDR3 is CASTVGEGGTQYF. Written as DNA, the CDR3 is TGTGCCAGCACCGTGGGGGAAGGGGGGACCCAGTACTTC.

CDR3 nucleotide sequence: TGTGCCAGCAGCCTAGGACTAGCGGGAGGGCCCGCAGATACGCAGTATTTT. It encodes CASSLGLAGGPADTQYF. V is TRBV11-2 and J is TRBJ2-3; 15 bases line up with TRBD2. Germline V gene sequence: CDR1 SGHAT, CDR2 FQNNGV. V lost 5 bases to trimming and J lost 4 bases; unmatched junction nucleotides: 7. This CDR3 is 17 amino acids long.

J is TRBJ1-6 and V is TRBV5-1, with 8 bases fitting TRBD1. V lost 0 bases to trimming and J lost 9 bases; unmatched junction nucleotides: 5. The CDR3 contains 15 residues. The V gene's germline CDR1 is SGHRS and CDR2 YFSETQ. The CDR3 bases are TGCGCCAGCAGCTTGGTTCAGGGGGCTGGTTCACCCCTCCACTTT. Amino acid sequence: CASSLVQGAGSPLHF.

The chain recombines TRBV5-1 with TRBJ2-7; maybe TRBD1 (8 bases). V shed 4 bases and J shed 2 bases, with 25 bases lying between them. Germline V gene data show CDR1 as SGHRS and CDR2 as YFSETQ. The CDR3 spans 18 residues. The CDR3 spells CASSRTGIRAGVTYEQYF. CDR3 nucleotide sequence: TGCGCCAGCAGCCGGACAGGGATCCGGGCGGGAGTGACCTACGAGCAGTACTTC.

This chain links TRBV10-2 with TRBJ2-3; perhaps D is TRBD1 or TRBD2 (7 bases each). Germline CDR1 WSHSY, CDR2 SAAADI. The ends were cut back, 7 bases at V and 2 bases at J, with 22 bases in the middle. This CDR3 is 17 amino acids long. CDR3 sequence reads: CASKYVGGGRDTDTQYF. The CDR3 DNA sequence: TGCGCCAGCAAATATGTGGGAGGGGGCCGGGACACAGATACGCAGTATTTT.

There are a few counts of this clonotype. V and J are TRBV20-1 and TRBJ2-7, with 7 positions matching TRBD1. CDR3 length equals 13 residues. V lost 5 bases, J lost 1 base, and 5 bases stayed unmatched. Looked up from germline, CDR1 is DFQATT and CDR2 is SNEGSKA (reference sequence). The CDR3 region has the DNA TGCAGTGCTTTTTGGACAGGTTCCTACGAGCAGTACTTC. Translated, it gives CSAFWTGSYEQYF.

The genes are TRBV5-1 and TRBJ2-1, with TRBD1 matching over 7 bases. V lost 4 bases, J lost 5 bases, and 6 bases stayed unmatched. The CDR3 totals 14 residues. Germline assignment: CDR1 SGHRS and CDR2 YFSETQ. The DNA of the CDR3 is TGCGCCAGCAGCCTGACAGGGACGGACAATGAGCAGTTCTTC. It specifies CASSLTGTDNEQFF.

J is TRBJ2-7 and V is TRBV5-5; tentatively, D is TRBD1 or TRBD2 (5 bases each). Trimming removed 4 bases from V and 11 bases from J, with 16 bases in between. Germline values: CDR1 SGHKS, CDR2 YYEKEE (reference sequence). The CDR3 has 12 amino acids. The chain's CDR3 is CASSPGTVGEYF. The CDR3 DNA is TGTGCCAGCAGCCCGGGGACGGTGGGCGAGTACTTC.